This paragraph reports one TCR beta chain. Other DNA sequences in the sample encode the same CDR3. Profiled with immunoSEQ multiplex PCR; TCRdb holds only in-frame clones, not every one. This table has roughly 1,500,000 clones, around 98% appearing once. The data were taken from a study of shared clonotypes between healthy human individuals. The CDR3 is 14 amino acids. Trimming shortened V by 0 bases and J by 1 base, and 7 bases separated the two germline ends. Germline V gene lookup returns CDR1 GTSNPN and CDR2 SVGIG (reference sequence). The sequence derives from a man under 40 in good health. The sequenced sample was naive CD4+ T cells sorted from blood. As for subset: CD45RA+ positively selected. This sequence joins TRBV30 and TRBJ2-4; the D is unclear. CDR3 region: CAWSVLGAKNIQYF. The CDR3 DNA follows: TGTGCCTGGAGTGTATTGGGGGCCAAAAACATTCAGTACTTC. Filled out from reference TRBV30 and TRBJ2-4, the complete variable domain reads SQTIHQWPATLVQPVGSPLSLECTVEGTSNPNLYWYRQAAGRGLQLLFYSVGIGQISSEVPQNLSASRPQDRQFILSSKKLLLSDSGFYLCAWSVLGAKNIQYFGAGTRLSVL.